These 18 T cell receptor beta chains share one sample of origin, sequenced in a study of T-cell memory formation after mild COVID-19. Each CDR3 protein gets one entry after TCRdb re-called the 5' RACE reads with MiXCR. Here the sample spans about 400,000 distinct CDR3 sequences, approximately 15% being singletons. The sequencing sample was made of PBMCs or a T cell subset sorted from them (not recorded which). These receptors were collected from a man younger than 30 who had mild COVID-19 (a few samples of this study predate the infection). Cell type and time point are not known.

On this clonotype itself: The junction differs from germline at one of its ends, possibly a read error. CDR3 sequence (DNA): TGTGCCAGCAGCTTAGCGAAAGGGCGTACAACTATTTTC. This codes for CASSLAKGRTTIF. V gene TRBV7-2 combines with J gene TRBJ2-1; D gene ambiguous. This CDR3 has 13 residues. Per the germline V gene, CDR1 is SGHTA and CDR2 is FQGNSA.

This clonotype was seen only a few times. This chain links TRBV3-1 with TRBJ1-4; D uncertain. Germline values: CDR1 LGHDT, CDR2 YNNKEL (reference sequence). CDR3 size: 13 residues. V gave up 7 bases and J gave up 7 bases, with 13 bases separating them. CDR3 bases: TGTGCCAGCACCCTTTTGGGTAGTGAAAAACTGTTTTTT. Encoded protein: CASTLLGSEKLFF.

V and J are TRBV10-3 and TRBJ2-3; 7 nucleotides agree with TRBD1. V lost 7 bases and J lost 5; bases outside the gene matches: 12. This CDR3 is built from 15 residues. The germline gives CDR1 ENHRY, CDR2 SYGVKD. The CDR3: CAIMTTTGTRDTQYF. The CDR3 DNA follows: TGTGCCATCATGACCACGACAGGGACGAGAGATACGCAGTATTTT.

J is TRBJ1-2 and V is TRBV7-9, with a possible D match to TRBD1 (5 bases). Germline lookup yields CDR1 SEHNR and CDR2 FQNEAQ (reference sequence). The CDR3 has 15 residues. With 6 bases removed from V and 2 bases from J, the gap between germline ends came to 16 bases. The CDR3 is CASRKEGRVNYGYTF. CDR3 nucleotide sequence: TGTGCCAGCAGAAAGGAGGGCAGGGTCAACTATGGCTACACCTTC.

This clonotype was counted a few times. The CDR3 here is CASSQVSAGDFYNEQFF. The CDR3 region has the DNA TGCGCCAGCAGCCAAGTATCAGCGGGGGACTTCTACAATGAGCAGTTCTTC. The V and J genes are TRBV4-3 and TRBJ2-1, with 8 bases identical to TRBD2. The V gene end was trimmed by 1 base and the J gene end by 3 bases; junction bases not matched to a gene: 8. CDR3 length: 17 residues. CDR1 and CDR2 from the germline V gene are LGHNA and YSLEER.

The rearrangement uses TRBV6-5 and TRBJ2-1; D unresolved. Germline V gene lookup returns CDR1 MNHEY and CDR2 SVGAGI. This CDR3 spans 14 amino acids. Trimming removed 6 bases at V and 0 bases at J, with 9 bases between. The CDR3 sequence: CASRRASSYNEQFF. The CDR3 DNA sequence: TGTGCCAGCAGACGGGCGAGCTCCTACAATGAGCAGTTCTTC.

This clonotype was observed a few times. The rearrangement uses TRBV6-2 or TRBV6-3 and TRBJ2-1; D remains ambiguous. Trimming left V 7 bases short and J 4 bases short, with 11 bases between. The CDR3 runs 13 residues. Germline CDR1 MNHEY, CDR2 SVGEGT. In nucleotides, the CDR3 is TGTGCCAGCAAATCGTGGCAATACAATGAGCAGTTCTTC. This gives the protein CASKSWQYNEQFF.

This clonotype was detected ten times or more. The CDR3 spells CASSEAELNEQFF. In DNA, the CDR3 is TGTGCCAGCAGTGAAGCCGAACTCAATGAGCAGTTCTTC. V is TRBV6-1 and J is TRBJ2-1; no definite D call. Trimming cost V 0 bases and J 6 bases, with 6 bases left between them. CDR3 size: 13 residues. Germline V gives CDR1 MNHNS, CDR2 SASEGT.

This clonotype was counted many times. The CDR3 coding sequence is TGTGCCACAAAAAAACTAGCGGGAGATGCAACAGATACGCAGTATTTT. It specifies CATKKLAGDATDTQYF. This sequence joins TRBV5-6 and TRBJ2-3; 11 nucleotides line up with TRBD2. Germline V gene data show CDR1 as SGHDT and CDR2 as YYEEEE. Trimming removed 9 bases from V and 3 bases from J; junction bases left unmatched: 12. CDR3 length: 16 amino acids.

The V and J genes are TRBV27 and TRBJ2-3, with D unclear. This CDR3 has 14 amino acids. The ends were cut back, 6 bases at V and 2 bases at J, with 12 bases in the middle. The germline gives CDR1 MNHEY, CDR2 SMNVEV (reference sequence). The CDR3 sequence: CASSEAWDTDTQYF. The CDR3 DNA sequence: TGTGCCAGCAGCGAGGCCTGGGACACAGATACGCAGTATTTT.

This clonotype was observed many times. CDR3 coding DNA: TGCGCCAGCAGCCATGCACAAACCTACGAGCAGTACTTC. It is translated as CASSHAQTYEQYF. The chain uses TRBV4-1 and TRBJ2-7; unclear D gene. The CDR3 loop spans 13 amino acids. Germline-derived CDR1 and CDR2 are MGHRA and YSYEKL. Trimming cost V 3 bases and J 2 bases, with 8 bases left between them.

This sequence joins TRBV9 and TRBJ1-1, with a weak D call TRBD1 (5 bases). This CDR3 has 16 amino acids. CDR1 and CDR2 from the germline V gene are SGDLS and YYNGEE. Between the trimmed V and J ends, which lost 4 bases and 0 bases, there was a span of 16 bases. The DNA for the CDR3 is TGTGCCAGCAGCAAGACGGGGACCTCAATGAACACTGAAGCTTTCTTT. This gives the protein CASSKTGTSMNTEAFF.

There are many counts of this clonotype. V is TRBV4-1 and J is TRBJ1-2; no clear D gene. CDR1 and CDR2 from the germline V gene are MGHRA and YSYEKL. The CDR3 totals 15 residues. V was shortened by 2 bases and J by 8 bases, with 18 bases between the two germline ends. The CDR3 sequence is CASSQSASSEWGYTF. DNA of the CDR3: TGCGCCAGCAGCCAAAGTGCGTCATCTGAGTGGGGCTACACCTTC.

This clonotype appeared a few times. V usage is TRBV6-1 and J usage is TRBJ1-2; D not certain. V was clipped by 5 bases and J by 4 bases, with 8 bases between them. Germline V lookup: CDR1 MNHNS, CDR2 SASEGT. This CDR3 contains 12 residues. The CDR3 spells CASSTPPYGYTF. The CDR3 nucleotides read TGTGCCAGCAGTACTCCGCCCTATGGCTACACCTTC.

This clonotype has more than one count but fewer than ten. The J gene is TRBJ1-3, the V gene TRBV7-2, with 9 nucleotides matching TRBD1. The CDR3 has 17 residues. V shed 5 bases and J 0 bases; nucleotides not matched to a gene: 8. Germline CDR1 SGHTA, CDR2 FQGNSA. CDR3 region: CASSARTGEISGNTIYF. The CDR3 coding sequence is TGTGCCAGCAGCGCGAGGACAGGGGAGATCTCTGGAAACACCATATATTTT.

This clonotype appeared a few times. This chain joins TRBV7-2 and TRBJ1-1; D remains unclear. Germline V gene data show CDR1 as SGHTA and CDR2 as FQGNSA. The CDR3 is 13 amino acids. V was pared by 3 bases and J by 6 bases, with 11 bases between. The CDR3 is CASSFGSRAEAFF. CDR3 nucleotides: TGTGCCAGCAGCTTCGGGTCGAGGGCTGAAGCTTTCTTT.

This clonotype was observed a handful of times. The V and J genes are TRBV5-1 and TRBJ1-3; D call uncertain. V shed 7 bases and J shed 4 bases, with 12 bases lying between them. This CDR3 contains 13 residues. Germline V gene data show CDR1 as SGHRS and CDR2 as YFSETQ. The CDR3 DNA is TGCGCCAGCTCCGGTTCTGAAGGAAACACCATATATTTT. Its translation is CASSGSEGNTIYF.

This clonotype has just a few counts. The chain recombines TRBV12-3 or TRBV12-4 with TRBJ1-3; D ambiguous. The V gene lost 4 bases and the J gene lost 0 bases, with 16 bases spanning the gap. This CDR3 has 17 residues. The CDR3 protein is CASSSPRATLSGNTIYF. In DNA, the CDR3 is TGTGCCAGCAGTTCGCCCCGGGCCACACTCTCTGGAAACACCATATATTTT.